This is a list of T cell receptor beta chains from one sample in a study of cytomegalovirus exposure and HLA in healthy donors. Sequencing used immunoSEQ multiplex PCR; TCRdb keeps in-frame clones, though not all of them. Of some 130,000 clones in the sample, about 78% were seen once. The sample consisted of PBMCs. These receptors were taken from a human donor in good health. CDR3s include the opening cysteine and the closing phenylalanine or tryptophan. A D gene is named only where the DNA matches it firmly. Some rows mark clone size as missing; the rest say once, few, many or name a class of expanded clone.

J gene,D gene,clone size,V gene,CDR3 protein,CDR3 DNA
TRBJ2-1,TRBD1,NA,TRBV29-1,CSEVRDRAANEQFF,TGCAGCGAGGTCCGGGACAGGGCCGCCAATGAGCAGTTCTTC
TRBJ2-2,NA,few,TRBV7-8,CASSPHQGRELFF,TGTGCCAGCAGCCCCCATCAGGGTCGGGAGCTGTTTTTT
TRBJ2-1,TRBD2,NA,TRBV28,CASIMAGGPTYNEQFF,TGTGCCAGCATCATGGCGGGGGGGCCGACCTACAATGAGCAGTTCTTC
TRBJ2-1,TRBD2,NA,TRBV13,CASSFTRTSGGVDSEQFF,TGTGCCAGCAGCTTTACCCGGACTAGCGGGGGGGTTGACAGTGAGCAGTTCTTC
TRBJ2-4,NA,once,TRBV6-5,CASSYAGNRNIQYF,TGTGCCAGCAGTTACGCGGGAAACAGAAACATTCAGTACTTC
TRBJ1-4,TRBD1,once,TRBV9,CASSDSGGAGEKLFF,TGTGCCAGCAGCGATTCAGGGGGCGCTGGGGAAAAACTGTTTTTT
TRBJ2-3,NA,NA,TRBV5-1,CASSLVLQGGDTQYF,TGCGCCAGCAGCTTGGTACTACAGGGTGGAGATACGCAGTATTTT
TRBJ2-1,TRBD2,NA,TRBV7-2,CASSLLAGVGLNEQFF,TGTGCCAGCAGCTTACTAGCGGGAGTTGGATTGAATGAGCAGTTCTTC
TRBJ2-5,TRBD1,NA,TRBV4-3,CASSLTGKETQYF,TGCGCCAGCAGTCTGACAGGGAAGGAGACCCAGTACTTC
TRBJ2-1,NA,few,TRBV6-4,CASSDRASRYNEQFF,TGTGCCAGCAGTGACAGGGCTAGCCGTTACAATGAGCAGTTCTTC
TRBJ2-2,NA,NA,TRBV5-1,CASSPLVGGGTRELFF,TGCGCCAGCAGCCCCCTAGTAGGGGGGGGTACCCGGGAGCTGTTTTTT
TRBJ2-7,NA,NA,TRBV5-5,CASSLEGLTVAYEQYF,TGTGCCAGCAGCTTGGAGGGGCTGACAGTGGCCTACGAGCAGTACTTC
TRBJ2-7,NA,NA,TRBV10-2,CASRRAGESYEQYF,TGCGCCAGCAGGAGAGCAGGGGAATCCTACGAGCAGTACTTC
TRBJ2-7,TRBD2,few,TRBV6-5,CASSYSRDYASYEQYF,TGTGCCAGCAGTTACTCGCGGGACTACGCTTCCTACGAGCAGTACTTC
TRBJ2-5,TRBD2,NA,TRBV5-4,CASSSLAGGLFGTQYF,TGTGCCAGCAGCTCTCTAGCGGGAGGCCTTTTTGGGACCCAGTACTTC
TRBJ1-1,NA,few,TRBV27,CASRWGLDTEAFF,TGTGCCAGCAGATGGGGGCTAGACACTGAAGCTTTCTTT
TRBJ2-5,NA,once,TRBV27,CASTPVGRGVYQETQYF,TGTGCCAGCACGCCGGTGGGGCGGGGAGTGTACCAAGAGACCCAGTACTTC
TRBJ2-1,NA,NA,TRBV4-3,CASSLSRTGRNEQFF,TGCGCCAGCAGTCTTTCTCGGACTGGGAGGAATGAGCAGTTCTTC
TRBJ2-2,TRBD1,NA,TRBV7-8,CASSTGQGKIGGELFF,TGTGCCAGCAGCACCGGACAGGGAAAGATCGGCGGGGAGCTGTTTTTT
TRBJ2-3,NA,NA,TRBV29-1,CSVEDRPADTQYF,TGCAGCGTTGAAGACAGGCCGGCAGATACGCAGTATTTT
TRBJ2-1,TRBD2,NA,TRBV6-6,CASSYLVTSGSNEQFF,TGTGCCAGCAGTTACTTGGTGACTAGCGGAAGCAATGAGCAGTTCTTC
TRBJ2-7,NA,few,TRBV30,CAWREDPGLPRDEQYF,TGTGCCTGGCGGGAAGACCCGGGACTCCCGAGGGATGAGCAGTACTTC
TRBJ1-1,TRBD1,NA,TRBV30,CAVSQGARTEAFF,TGTGCCGTATCACAGGGGGCGAGGACTGAAGCTTTCTTT
TRBJ2-6,NA,NA,TRBV11-2,CASSLTGLGKPGANVLTF,TGTGCCAGCAGCCTCACAGGGTTGGGGAAGCCTGGGGCCAACGTCCTGACTTTC
TRBJ1-4,TRBD1,NA,TRBV29-1,CSVGQPNEKLFF,TGCAGCGTGGGACAGCCGAATGAAAAACTGTTTTTT
TRBJ2-5,NA,NA,TRBV2,CASSERTGETQYF,TGTGCCAGCAGTGAACGGACTGGAGAGACCCAGTACTTC
TRBJ2-5,TRBD1,NA,TRBV11-2,CASSPLKRGPQETQYF,TGTGCCAGCAGCCCACTAAAAAGGGGGCCCCAAGAGACCCAGTACTTC
TRBJ2-7,NA,NA,TRBV11-2,CASSSAYEQYF,TGTGCCAGCAGCTCCGCCTACGAGCAGTACTTC
TRBJ1-2,NA,NA,TRBV7-9,CASSLSGGYGYTF,TGTGCCAGCAGCTTATCCGGGGGCTATGGCTACACCTTC
TRBJ1-1,TRBD1,few,TRBV2,CASPGTGGNTEAFF,TGTGCCAGCCCAGGTACAGGGGGGAACACTGAAGCTTTCTTT
TRBJ2-7,NA,NA,TRBV11-3,CASSLEGDMSVEEQYF,TGTGCCAGCAGCTTAGAAGGGGACATGTCAGTTGAGGAGCAGTACTTC
TRBJ1-5,NA,NA,TRBV28,CASRQGGPRSNQPQHF,TGTGCCAGCAGACAGGGTGGACCACGAAGCAATCAGCCCCAGCATTTT
TRBJ2-5,NA,NA,TRBV5-4,CASSPGGQAGAETQYF,TGTGCCAGCAGCCCGGGGGGACAGGCCGGGGCTGAGACCCAGTACTTC
TRBJ1-2,TRBD1,few,TRBV4-2,CASSLGTGGENYGYTF,TGTGCCAGCAGCCTCGGAACAGGGGGGGAAAACTATGGCTACACCTTC
TRBJ2-3,NA,NA,TRBV7-2,CASSWARADTQYF,TGTGCCAGCAGCTGGGCGAGGGCAGATACGCAGTATTTT
TRBJ1-1,TRBD1,NA,TRBV5-1,CASSFGRGQGMNTEAFF,TGCGCCAGCAGCTTCGGGAGGGGACAGGGGATGAACACTGAAGCTTTCTTT
TRBJ2-7,NA,NA,TRBV28,CASSLFSRGSHEQYF,TGTGCCAGCAGTTTATTTAGTCGGGGGAGTCACGAGCAGTACTTC
TRBJ2-2,TRBD2,few,TRBV7-9,CSSSFQRGNTGELFF,TGTTCCAGCAGCTTCCAGCGGGGTAACACCGGGGAGCTGTTTTTT
TRBJ2-7,NA,NA,TRBV20-1,CSAPQGMVQYF,TGCAGTGCCCCTCAGGGTATGGTGCAGTACTTC
TRBJ2-7,NA,NA,TRBV21-1,CAIPLLTQEYEQYF,TGTGCCATCCCACTCCTTACCCAAGAGTACGAGCAGTACTTC
TRBJ2-7,NA,few,TRBV28,CASSVGQGGAYEQYF,TGTGCCAGCAGTGTTGGACAGGGAGGGGCCTACGAGCAGTACTTC
TRBJ1-1,TRBD1,once,TRBV6-1,CASSETGGSEAFF,TGTGCCAGCAGTGAGACAGGGGGGTCTGAAGCTTTCTTT
TRBJ1-3,NA,NA,TRBV15,CATSRDMAYSGNTIYF,TGTGCCACCAGCAGAGATATGGCATACTCTGGAAACACCATATATTTT
TRBJ1-2,TRBD1,NA,TRBV4-2,CASSQDRVSGYTF,TGTGCCAGCAGCCAGGACAGGGTGAGTGGCTACACCTTC
TRBJ1-4,NA,NA,TRBV30,CAWRSGTTRGEKLFF,TGTGCCTGGAGGTCCGGGACTACACGGGGTGAAAAACTGTTTTTT